This is a list of T cell receptor beta chains from one sample in a study of beta chain features in type 1 diabetes. Repertoires were generated with immunoSEQ multiplex PCR, while TCRdb's copy carries only in-frame clones and drops some. The sample yields 65,000 to 85,000 clones, almost 50% seen once. Sequencing was performed on central memory CD4+ T cells from blood. The source is a man aged 25-45 years with type 1 diabetes. Both conserved end residues are trimmed from each CDR3. The size field is filled for only some rows; it gives once, few, many or a size class.

clone size: NA; J gene: TRBJ1-2; V gene: TRBV28; CDR3 protein: ASGSRYGYT
clone size: NA; J gene: TRBJ2-1; V gene: TRBV5-1; CDR3 protein: ASSFQGNEQF
clone size: NA; J gene: TRBJ2-7; V gene: TRBV5-4; CDR3 protein: ASSLVSGSEQY
clone size: NA; J gene: TRBJ1-1; V gene: TRBV30; CDR3 protein: ACTVRGGNTEAF
clone size: few; J gene: TRBJ2-5; V gene: TRBV5-4; CDR3 protein: ASSPQASGGETQY
clone size: few; J gene: TRBJ2-5; V gene: TRBV5-8; CDR3 protein: ASSLGQKQETQY
clone size: few; J gene: TRBJ2-1; V gene: TRBV4-2; CDR3 protein: ASSQAPIAGPDYNEQF
clone size: few; J gene: TRBJ2-7; V gene: TRBV20-1; CDR3 protein: SGQLSYEQY
clone size: few; J gene: TRBJ2-5; V gene: TRBV10-3; CDR3 protein: AIGTEGEETQY
clone size: NA; J gene: TRBJ1-1; V gene: TRBV5-1; CDR3 protein: ASSFDGGPTEAF
clone size: NA; J gene: TRBJ2-6; V gene: TRBV19; CDR3 protein: ASSMGGAGANVLT
clone size: NA; J gene: TRBJ2-2; V gene: TRBV6-5; CDR3 protein: ASSEIGVGELF
clone size: NA; J gene: TRBJ1-6; V gene: TRBV10-3; CDR3 protein: AIRSTGTGANSPLH
clone size: few; J gene: TRBJ2-1; V gene: TRBV2; CDR3 protein: ASRVQYSYNEQF
clone size: NA; J gene: TRBJ2-7; V gene: TRBV5-1; CDR3 protein: ASSFGGSSSYEQY
clone size: NA; J gene: TRBJ1-4; V gene: TRBV19; CDR3 protein: ASHGRAGGYREKLF
clone size: few; J gene: TRBJ2-2; V gene: TRBV10-3; CDR3 protein: AISGDSKTGELF
clone size: NA; J gene: NA; V gene: TRBV5-4; CDR3 protein: ASSPTSDRTYEQY
clone size: few; J gene: TRBJ2-1; V gene: TRBV6-6; CDR3 protein: ASSLDRAREQF
clone size: NA; J gene: TRBJ2-1; V gene: TRBV19; CDR3 protein: ASSDAQGGEQF
clone size: NA; J gene: TRBJ2-6; V gene: TRBV7-8; CDR3 protein: ASSLARGSGANVLT
clone size: NA; J gene: TRBJ2-5; V gene: TRBV30; CDR3 protein: AWSVGQGVTETQY
clone size: NA; J gene: TRBJ1-2; V gene: TRBV5-4; CDR3 protein: ASSLKGAEGYT